Below, 10 T cell receptor beta chains from the same sample are listed, as sequenced in a study of blood T cells in healthy people across ages. For the second PCR, which ran for about 6 to 11 cycles, a sample-barcoded 5' primer and a J-beta primer mix were used. TCRdb itself ran the 5' RACE reads through MiXCR, one entry per CDR3 protein. Among approximately 1,100,000 distinct CDR3 sequences listed, less than 50% were seen once. Sequenced input: blood. The receptors stem from a woman aged 60-75 years in good health.

The chain combines TRBV29-1 with TRBJ2-7, with TRBD1 as a possible D gene (5 bases). The germline gives CDR1 SQVTM, CDR2 ANQGSEA. This CDR3 has 10 residues. V was shortened by 5 bases and J by 10 bases, with 12 bases between the two germline ends. The CDR3 sequence is CSVSSGAQYF. CDR3 nucleotide sequence: TGCAGCGTTAGCTCTGGGGCCCAGTACTTC.

The chain carries TRBV24-1 and TRBJ1-1; TRBD1 aligns across 7 bases. Trimming at V came to 4 bases and at J to 0 bases, leaving 7 bases not matched to a gene. Germline V CDR1 and CDR2: KGHDR, SFDVKD. The CDR3 spans 16 residues. CDR3 protein: CATSERGRPMNTEAFF. The CDR3 DNA reads as TGTGCCACCAGTGAAAGGGGGCGGCCTATGAACACTGAAGCTTTCTTT.

This clonotype occurred a few times. J is TRBJ1-1 and V is TRBV29-1, with TRBD1 identical over 8 bases. Unmatched junction bases numbered 3, after V lost 4 bases and J lost 5 bases. Germline V lookup: CDR1 SQVTM, CDR2 ANQGSEA. The CDR3 totals 12 residues. CDR3: CSVGTGITEAFF. The CDR3 DNA reads as TGCAGCGTTGGGACAGGGATAACTGAAGCTTTCTTT. Combining the CDR3 with reference TRBV29-1 and TRBJ1-1 gives the whole variable domain SAVISQKPSRDICQRGTSLTIQCQVDSQVTMMFWYRQQPGQSLTLIATANQGSEATYESGFVIDKFPISRPNLTFSTLTVSNMSPEDSSIYLCSVGTGITEAFFGQGTRLTVV.

Written as DNA, the CDR3 is TGTGCCAGCAGCAAAGGGCCAATAGGGCGGGGTGCTAGCGGGAGGGCCGTTATAGATGAGCAGTACTTC. It codes for CASSKGPIGRGASGRAVIDEQYF. The V gene is TRBV21-1, the J gene TRBJ2-4; the table's D call of TRBD2 was not tested on the DNA. TRBV21-1 is labeled a pseudogene. The CDR3 runs to 23 residues.

The chain uses TRBV6-5 and TRBJ2-7; the D is unclear. Germline CDR1 is MNHEY and CDR2 is SVGAGI. This CDR3 has 13 amino acids. Trimming pared 11 bases from V and 1 base from J, leaving 15 bases between. CDR3 residues: CASNPADSYEQYF. The CDR3 nucleotides are TGTGCCTCCAATCCCGCGGATTCCTACGAGCAGTACTTC.

The gene calls are TRBV7-9 and TRBJ2-1; 9 nucleotides match TRBD2. CDR3 length: 17 amino acids. Germline CDR1 is SEHNR and CDR2 is FQNEAQ (reference sequence). Trimming cost V 4 bases and J 4 bases; bases outside gene matches: 11. CDR3 coding DNA: TGTGCCAGCAGCTCTAGGGGAAGCGGGAGGTCTTACAATGAGCAGTTCTTC. As protein: CASSSRGSGRSYNEQFF.

This clonotype was observed a few times. This chain joins TRBV18 and TRBJ2-5; 10 positions match TRBD2. V was clipped by 3 bases and J by 1 base; unmatched bases: 2. Germline-derived CDR1 and CDR2 are KGHSH and LQKENI. CDR3 length: 15 amino acids. The CDR3 region has the DNA TGTGCCAGCTCACCGGCTAGCGGGAGCCAAGAGACCCAGTACTTC. Its translation is CASSPASGSQETQYF.

This clonotype appeared once. The rearrangement links TRBV9 to TRBJ2-5; the match to TRBD1 covers 8 bases. Trimming removed 4 bases from V and 11 bases from J; junction bases left unmatched: 16. The germline CDR1 and CDR2 sequences are SGDLS and YYNGEE. The CDR3 consists of 15 residues. CDR3 bases: TGTGCCAGCAGCCAGACAGGGGAAGTTACCAATGAGCAGTACTTC. It is translated as CASSQTGEVTNEQYF.

This clonotype was seen a few times. The chain couples TRBV3-1 to TRBJ2-7; 8 bases map to TRBD2. V dropped 7 bases and J dropped 3; count of bases not matched to a gene: 11. Germline V gives CDR1 LGHDT, CDR2 YNNKEL (reference sequence). The length of the CDR3 is 15 residues. The CDR3, as DNA: TGTGCCAGCACCCCTGGACTAGCTTCCTACTACGAGCAGTACTTC. Protein product: CASTPGLASYYEQYF.

The rearrangement links TRBV29-1 to TRBJ2-4; no firm D call. This CDR3 has 12 residues. Germline V gene data show CDR1 as SQVTM and CDR2 as ANQGSEA. V shed 6 bases and J shed 1 base, with 7 bases lying between them. The chain's CDR3 is CSVAEAKNIQYF. The CDR3 region has the DNA TGCAGCGTGGCTGAGGCCAAAAACATTCAGTACTTC.